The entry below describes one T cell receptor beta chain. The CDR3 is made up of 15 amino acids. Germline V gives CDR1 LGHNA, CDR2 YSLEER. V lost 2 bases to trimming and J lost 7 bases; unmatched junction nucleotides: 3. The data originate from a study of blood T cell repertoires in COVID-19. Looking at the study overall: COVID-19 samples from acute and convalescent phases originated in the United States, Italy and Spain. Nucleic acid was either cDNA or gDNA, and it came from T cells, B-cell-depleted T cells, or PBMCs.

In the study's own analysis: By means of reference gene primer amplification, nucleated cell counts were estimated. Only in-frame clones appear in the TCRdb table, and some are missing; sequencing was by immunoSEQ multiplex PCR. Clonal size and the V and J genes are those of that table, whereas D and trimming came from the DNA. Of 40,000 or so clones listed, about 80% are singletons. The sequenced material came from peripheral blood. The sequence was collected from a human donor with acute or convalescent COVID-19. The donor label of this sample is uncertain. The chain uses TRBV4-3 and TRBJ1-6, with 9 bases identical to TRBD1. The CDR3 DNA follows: TGCGCCAGCAGCCAAAGGACAGGGGCCAATTCACCCCTCCACTTT. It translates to CASSQRTGANSPLHF.